Shown below are 28 T cell receptor beta chains from a single sample sequenced in a study of cytomegalovirus exposure and HLA in healthy donors. Amplification used 60 Vbeta primers and 13 Jbeta primers. Sequencing was performed with immunoSEQ multiplex PCR; in TCRdb, only in-frame clones are kept and a portion is missing. The sample holds some 72,000 clones. The sample comprised PBMCs. The receptors originated from a man in his forties in good health and CMV-seronegative.

The chain employs TRBV19 and TRBJ1-1; TRBD1 matches 7 bases. The junction had 8 bases not matched to a gene; V was cut back by 6 bases and J by 1 base. The CDR3 runs 15 residues. Germline V gene lookup returns CDR1 LNHDA and CDR2 SQIVND (reference sequence). CDR3 loop: CASRDPGGKNTEAFF. Written as DNA, the CDR3 is TGTGCCAGTAGGGACCCAGGGGGGAAGAACACTGAAGCTTTCTTT.

This chain uses TRBV7-2 with TRBJ2-5, with TRBD2 matching over 11 bases. This CDR3 spans 15 amino acids. Germline V CDR1 and CDR2: SGHTA, FQGNSA. V gave up 5 bases and J gave up 1 base; unmatched junction bases: 3. The CDR3 loop reads CASSRGLAAQETQYF. The CDR3 nucleotides read TGTGCCAGCAGCCGGGGACTAGCGGCCCAAGAGACCCAGTACTTC.

This chain connects TRBV5-6 to TRBJ1-5; D not resolved. V was pared by 1 base and J by 6 bases, with 14 bases between. Per germline, CDR1 SGHDT and CDR2 YYEEEE. The CDR3 runs 15 residues. The DNA of the CDR3 is TGTGCCAGCAGCTTGAGACGAGGGATCGGTCAGCCCCAGCATTTT. This sequence encodes CASSLRRGIGQPQHF.

The chain links TRBV28 to TRBJ1-4, with a tentative D call TRBD1 (6 bases). CDR1 is MDHEN and CDR2 is SYDVKM in the germline V gene. The CDR3 totals 21 residues. V was pared by 4 bases and J by 2 bases, with 29 bases between. The chain's CDR3 is CASSSFVTSRSGGPTNEKLFF. The CDR3 DNA is TGTGCCAGCAGTTCCTTTGTCACCTCACGGAGCGGGGGGCCTACTAATGAAAAACTGTTTTTT.

The V call is TRBV11-2, the J call TRBJ2-7; tentatively, D is TRBD2 (6 bases). V lost 0 bases to trimming and J lost 3 bases, with 12 bases between them. Germline loops: CDR1 SGHAT, CDR2 FQNNGV. This CDR3 comprises 15 residues. This chain's CDR3 is CASSLERGRYYEQYF. The CDR3 DNA is TGTGCCAGCAGCTTAGAGCGGGGCCGGTACTACGAGCAGTACTTC.

The CDR3 coding sequence is TGTGCCAGCATGTCGCCTACAGTAAACTACGAGCAGTACTTC. This translates into CASMSPTVNYEQYF. The rearrangement links TRBV28 to TRBJ2-7; no clear D. The CDR3 totals 14 residues. Trimming removed 7 bases at V and 3 bases at J, with 16 bases between. Germline-derived CDR1 and CDR2 are MDHEN and SYDVKM.

J is TRBJ2-4 and V is TRBV7-2; D might be TRBD2 (5 bases). Germline V lookup: CDR1 SGHTA, CDR2 FQGNSA. The CDR3 covers 13 residues. The V and J ends lost 5 bases and 7 bases respectively, with 12 bases between them. The CDR3 nucleotides are TGTGCCAGCAGCCGCGGGCATCTCAACATTCAGTACTTC. Protein sequence: CASSRGHLNIQYF.

The J gene is TRBJ1-6, the V gene TRBV5-6; 12 nucleotides agree with TRBD1. CDR3 length: 15 residues. Losses at the gene ends were 6 bases for V and 10 bases for J; bases not matched to a gene: 8. Germline V gives CDR1 SGHDT, CDR2 YYEEEE. The DNA of the CDR3 is TGTGCCAGCACCCGGGACAGGGGGCCCGGCTCACCCCTCCACTTT. Residues: CASTRDRGPGSPLHF. Looking up the rest from reference TRBV5-6 and TRBJ1-6 gives the full variable domain: DAGVTQSPTHLIKTRGQQVTLRCSPKSGHDTVSWYQQALGQGPQFIFQYYEEEERQRGNFPDRFSGHQFPNYSSELNVNALLLGDSALYLCASTRDRGPGSPLHFGNGTRLTVT.

V usage is TRBV27 and J usage is TRBJ1-5; the D is unclear. The germline V and J ends were trimmed by 8 bases and 4 bases, with 12 bases remaining between them. Germline CDR1 reads MNHEY; CDR2 reads SMNVEV (reference sequence). CDR3 length: 13 amino acids. CDR3 in DNA: TGTGCCAGCTCCAGGAGCGGAAATCAGCCCCAGCATTTT. Encoded protein: CASSRSGNQPQHF.

The chain uses TRBV20-1 and TRBJ2-2; no reliable D call. Germline V CDR1 and CDR2: DFQATT, SNEGSKA (reference sequence). The CDR3 totals 11 residues. The ends were cut back, 6 bases at V and 1 base at J, with 3 bases in the middle. The CDR3 region is CSARNTGELFF. The CDR3 region has the DNA TGCAGTGCCCGGAACACCGGGGAGCTGTTTTTT.

The rearrangement uses TRBV4-2 and TRBJ1-2, with D possibly being TRBD1 (5 bases). The CDR3 is 15 residues long. Per the germline V gene, CDR1 is LGHNA and CDR2 is YNFKEQ. V gave up 0 bases and J gave up 7 bases, with 15 bases separating them. The CDR3 sequence: CASSQERGGASGYTF. The CDR3 DNA is TGTGCCAGCAGCCAAGAACGGGGGGGTGCCAGTGGCTACACCTTC.

This chain links TRBV4-3 with TRBJ2-6; 16 bases are a match to TRBD2. Trimming removed 0 bases from V and 1 base from J; junction bases left unmatched: 0. Germline V gene data show CDR1 as LGHNA and CDR2 as YSLEER. CDR3 length: 19 residues. The CDR3 spells CASSQEGLAGGSGANVLTF. The CDR3 DNA reads TGCGCCAGCAGCCAAGAGGGACTAGCGGGAGGGTCTGGGGCCAACGTCCTGACTTTC.

The chain has TRBV25-1 and TRBJ2-7; D is perhaps TRBD1 (7 bases). The V end was cut by 4 bases, the J end by 4 bases, with 14 bases between. Germline V lookup: CDR1 MGHDK, CDR2 SYGVNS. The CDR3 runs to 14 residues. The CDR3 reads CASSGQGGKYEQYF. Written as DNA, the CDR3 is TGTGCCAGCAGTGGACAGGGAGGTAAATACGAGCAGTACTTC.

The genes are TRBV28 and TRBJ2-7; possibly TRBD1 for D (6 bases). V was cut by 4 bases and J by 3 bases, with 22 bases left in between. This CDR3 has 17 residues. Looked up from germline, CDR1 is MDHEN and CDR2 is SYDVKM. CDR3 in amino acids: CASSSYQTGRGSYEQYF. The CDR3 DNA reads as TGTGCCAGCAGTTCCTACCAAACAGGGAGAGGAAGCTACGAGCAGTACTTC.

The J gene is TRBJ2-3, the V gene TRBV7-2; D is unclear. Trimming stripped 3 bases from V and 2 bases from J, with 12 bases between. Looked up from germline, CDR1 is SGHTA and CDR2 is FQGNSA. The CDR3 length is 15 residues. As DNA, the CDR3 is TGTGCCAGCAGCTTTAAGGAGCCCTACACAGATACGCAGTATTTT. This codes for CASSFKEPYTDTQYF.

The genes are TRBV4-1 and TRBJ1-2, with TRBD1 matching 7 bases. CDR3 length: 16 residues. CDR1 MGHRA and CDR2 YSYEKL come from the germline V gene. The V segment lost 1 base and the J segment 0 bases; nucleotides outside the gene matches: 5. The DNA for the CDR3 is TGCGCCAGCAGCCAAGCCACAGGGGTAGCTAACTATGGCTACACCTTC. Residues: CASSQATGVANYGYTF.

The genes are TRBV18 and TRBJ2-6; 9 nucleotides agree with TRBD1. V shed 3 bases, J shed 0 bases, and the junction held 6 bases outside the gene matches. Germline-derived CDR1 and CDR2 are KGHSH and LQKENI. This CDR3 comprises 18 residues. The CDR3 reads CASSPAGQGFSGANVLTF. The CDR3 nucleotides read TGTGCCAGCTCACCGGCGGGACAGGGATTCTCTGGGGCCAACGTCCTGACTTTC.

The chain joins TRBV19 to TRBJ1-1, with D perhaps TRBD1 (5 bases). CDR1 is LNHDA and CDR2 is SQIVND in the germline V gene (reference sequence). This CDR3 spans 15 amino acids. Trimming removed 7 bases from V and 4 bases from J, with 19 bases in between. CDR3 in amino acids: CASTVKWGGSTEAFF. The CDR3 bases are TGTGCCAGTACCGTCAAATGGGGGGGAAGCACTGAAGCTTTCTTT.

This chain joins TRBV4-1 and TRBJ2-5; TRBD2 might be the D (6 bases). Germline V CDR1 and CDR2: MGHRA, YSYEKL. The CDR3 spans 14 residues. V shed 2 bases and J shed 9 bases, with 16 bases lying between them. CDR3 sequence (DNA): TGCGCCAGCAGCCAAAAAGAAGGGGCGGGGTCCCAGTACTTC. The encoded protein is CASSQKEGAGSQYF.

The chain is built from TRBV28 and TRBJ1-2, with no clear D. Germline V lookup: CDR1 MDHEN, CDR2 SYDVKM. V shed 5 bases and J shed 2 bases, with 12 bases lying between them. The length of the CDR3 is 14 residues. The CDR3 region is CASSGSTANYGYTF. DNA of the CDR3: TGTGCCAGCAGTGGGTCTACAGCAAACTATGGCTACACCTTC.

V usage is TRBV30 and J usage is TRBJ2-5; possibly TRBD1 for D (6 bases). Germline CDR1 and CDR2: GTSNPN and SVGIG (reference sequence). Trimming removed 7 bases from V and 1 base from J, with 16 bases in between. This CDR3 has 14 residues. CDR3 region: CASQGSSIQETQYF. In DNA, the CDR3 is TGTGCCTCACAGGGCTCGAGTATCCAAGAGACCCAGTACTTC.

The V call is TRBV7-2, the J call TRBJ2-7; 7 bases line up with TRBD1. V was pared by 3 bases and J by 3 bases, with 2 bases of the junction left unmatched. CDR3 length: 13 amino acids. Germline V CDR1 and CDR2: SGHTA, FQGNSA. CDR3 residues: CASSFPGGYEQYF. The CDR3 DNA reads as TGTGCCAGCAGCTTCCCAGGGGGCTACGAGCAGTACTTC.

Written as DNA, the CDR3 is TGTGCCAGCAGCAAACTAGCGGGAGGTATAGATACGCAGTATTTT. Protein sequence: CASSKLAGGIDTQYF. V and J are TRBV5-6 and TRBJ2-3, with TRBD2 matching 12 bases. J was trimmed by 5 bases and V by 4 bases; bases with no gene match: 5. There are 15 residues in the CDR3. CDR1 is SGHDT, CDR2 YYEEEE, per germline.

The chain combines TRBV15 with TRBJ1-2; D is unresolved. This CDR3 spans 15 amino acids. V lost 0 bases and J lost 4, with 12 bases in between. Germline lookup yields CDR1 LNHNV and CDR2 YYDKDF (reference sequence). The DNA for the CDR3 is TGTGCCACCAGCAGAGAATTTGGAGTCAGCTATGGCTACACCTTC. Residues: CATSREFGVSYGYTF.

The V and J genes are TRBV2 and TRBJ2-7, with 13 bases lining up with TRBD2. After removal of 8 bases from V and 1 base from J, the junction contained 2 bases not matched to a gene. Germline V gives CDR1 SNHLY, CDR2 FYNNEI. The CDR3 covers 14 residues. The CDR3 sequence: CASRTSGSSYEQYF. CDR3 bases: TGTGCCAGCCGGACTAGCGGGAGTTCCTACGAGCAGTACTTC.

The rearrangement uses TRBV7-8 and TRBJ1-1; D remains unclear. The CDR3 totals 13 residues. Germline CDR1 and CDR2: SGHVS and FQNEAQ. With 1 base removed from V and 4 bases from J, the gap between germline ends came to 7 bases. CDR3 loop: CASSLGEVTEAFF. The CDR3 coding sequence is TGTGCCAGCAGCTTAGGAGAGGTCACTGAAGCTTTCTTT.

The chain has TRBV2 and TRBJ1-1; the match to TRBD1 covers 10 bases. Unmatched junction bases numbered 13, after V lost 7 bases and J lost 5 bases. Looked up from germline, CDR1 is SNHLY and CDR2 is FYNNEI. This CDR3 region has 16 residues. The CDR3 region has the DNA TGTGCCAGCAATCCTGGGGACAGGGGCGTCTCGACTGAAGCTTTCTTT. Encoded protein: CASNPGDRGVSTEAFF. The variable domain in full, completed from reference TRBV2 and TRBJ1-1, reads EPEVTQTPSHQVTQMGQEVILRCVPISNHLYFYWYRQILGQKVEFLVSFYNNEISEKSEIFDDQFSVERPDGSNFTLKIRSTKLEDSAMYFCASNPGDRGVSTEAFFGQGTRLTVV.

The chain links TRBV2 to TRBJ1-1; D is perhaps TRBD1 (5 bases). Trimming took 3 bases from V and 4 from J, leaving 12 bases between them. The CDR3 consists of 14 residues. Germline assignment: CDR1 SNHLY and CDR2 FYNNEI. DNA for the CDR3: TGTGCCAGCAGTGACAGGGCTTTGGGCACTGAAGCTTTCTTT. It codes for CASSDRALGTEAFF.